What follows are 18 T cell receptor beta chains derived from one specimen sequenced in a study of T cell responses to AZD1222 COVID-19 vaccine. Generated by immunoSEQ multiplex PCR, the TCRdb table keeps only in-frame clones and is missing some. The data hold 50,000 to 65,000 clones, with approximately 90% observed a single time. This material consisted of peripheral blood, taken 28 days after the second AZD1222 dose. Source of these receptors: an adult who received the AZD1222 COVID-19 vaccine.

The gene calls are TRBV29-1 and TRBJ2-1; 9 bases map to TRBD1. V dropped 5 bases and J dropped 6; count of bases not matched to a gene: 8. Germline V gives CDR1 SQVTM, CDR2 ANQGSEA. The CDR3 extends over 14 amino acids. In DNA, the CDR3 is TGCAGCGTTACCCGGGACAGGGACCGCAATGAGCAGTTCTTC. Residues: CSVTRDRDRNEQFF.

The chain is built from TRBV6-5 and TRBJ2-4, with D unresolved. In germline, CDR1 is MNHEY, CDR2 SVGAGI. This CDR3 has 14 residues. Deletions cut 6 bases from V and 7 bases from J, with 16 bases between. CDR3 in amino acids: CASSPTRGPNIQYF. The DNA for the CDR3 is TGTGCCAGCAGCCCGACCCGAGGCCCCAACATTCAGTACTTC.

This chain joins TRBV30 and TRBJ2-1; weak D call: TRBD1 (6 bases). Deletions cut 8 bases from V and 0 bases from J, with 14 bases between. Per germline, CDR1 GTSNPN and CDR2 SVGIG (reference sequence). The CDR3 extends over 14 amino acids. CDR3 region: CAGQRQSSYNEQFF. As DNA, the CDR3 is TGTGCCGGACAGCGCCAGAGCTCCTACAATGAGCAGTTCTTC.

The V and J genes are TRBV24-1 and TRBJ1-2, with a tentative D call TRBD1 (5 bases). The ends were cut back, 5 bases at V and 5 bases at J, with 8 bases in the middle. The length of the CDR3 is 12 residues. CDR1 KGHDR and CDR2 SFDVKD come from the germline V gene. In DNA, the CDR3 is TGTGCCACCAGTGGCAGGGAATATGGCTACACCTTC. This sequence encodes CATSGREYGYTF.

This clone was seen once. The genes are TRBV27 and TRBJ2-7, with 10 bases identical to TRBD1. There are 13 residues in the CDR3. Trimming at V came to 6 bases and at J to 7 bases, leaving 6 bases not matched to a gene. Looked up from germline, CDR1 is MNHEY and CDR2 is SMNVEV (reference sequence). The CDR3 region is CASSRDRGGEQYF. The CDR3 bases are TGTGCCAGCAGCCGGGACAGGGGTGGGGAGCAGTACTTC.

The V call is TRBV30, the J call TRBJ1-5, with D perhaps TRBD1 (5 bases). The CDR3 sequence is 14 residues long. Germline CDR1 GTSNPN, CDR2 SVGIG (reference sequence). V lost 0 bases and J 7 bases, leaving 13 bases between the germline ends. The CDR3 reads CAWSVGAARQPQHF. The CDR3 bases are TGTGCCTGGAGTGTTGGGGCAGCGAGACAGCCCCAGCATTTT.

This chain links TRBV7-2 with TRBJ2-3, with a weak D call TRBD2 (5 bases). Germline CDR1 SGHTA, CDR2 FQGNSA. The CDR3 sequence is 14 residues long. The V gene lost 0 bases and the J gene lost 6 bases, with 10 bases spanning the gap. In nucleotides, the CDR3 is TGTGCCAGCAGCTTAGCAACTAGACCGGATACGCAGTATTTT. It encodes CASSLATRPDTQYF. Variable domain in full (rest from reference TRBV7-2 and TRBJ2-3): GAGVSQSPSNKVTEKGKDVELRCDPISGHTALYWYRQSLGQGLEFLIYFQGNSAPDKSGLPSDRFSAERTGGSVSTLTIQRTQQEDSAVYLCASSLATRPDTQYFGPGTRLTVL.

The chain joins TRBV28 to TRBJ2-5; D gene unclear. CDR1 and CDR2 from the germline V gene are MDHEN and SYDVKM. There are 14 residues in the CDR3. For the CDR3, the DNA is TGTGCTTCTCTGGCCCCTTTCGTAGAAGAGACCCAGTACTTC. Translated, it gives CASLAPFVEETQYF.

V gene TRBV7-2 combines with J gene TRBJ2-5; 8 bases match TRBD2. This CDR3 is built from 14 residues. The V segment lost 2 bases and the J segment 4 bases; nucleotides outside the gene matches: 3. The germline gives CDR1 SGHTA, CDR2 FQGNSA. The CDR3 here is CASSLSGSTETQYF. In nucleotides, the CDR3 is TGTGCCAGCAGCTTAAGCGGGAGTACAGAGACCCAGTACTTC. The variable domain in full, with the rest retrieved from reference TRBV7-2 and TRBJ2-5, is GAGVSQSPSNKVTEKGKDVELRCDPISGHTALYWYRQSLGQGLEFLIYFQGNSAPDKSGLPSDRFSAERTGGSVSTLTIQRTQQEDSAVYLCASSLSGSTETQYFGPGTRLLVL.

The chain links TRBV6-1 to TRBJ2-7, with D tentatively TRBD1 (6 bases). V lost 2 bases, J lost 2 bases, and 10 bases lay in between. The CDR3 has 14 amino acids. The germline V gene encodes CDR1 MNHNS and CDR2 SASEGT. The CDR3 loop is CASSEHRAPYEQYF. The CDR3 nucleotides are TGTGCCAGCAGTGAACACAGGGCCCCCTACGAGCAGTACTTC.

This clone was seen only a few times. J is TRBJ2-2 and V is TRBV11-2, with D perhaps matching TRBD1 or TRBD2 (5 bases each). CDR3 size: 16 residues. V was pared by 5 bases and J by 5 bases, with 18 bases between. Germline loops: CDR1 SGHAT, CDR2 FQNNGV. The CDR3 DNA reads TGTGCCAGCAGCCCCCTCCGGGACCCTGGGACCGGGGAGCTGTTTTTT. Residues: CASSPLRDPGTGELFF.

This rearrangement joins TRBV5-6 to TRBJ2-6; D is tentatively TRBD1 or TRBD2 (6 bases each). The CDR3 extends over 18 amino acids. Per germline, CDR1 SGHDT and CDR2 YYEEEE. The ends were cut back, 4 bases at V and 0 bases at J, with 17 bases in the middle. The CDR3 region has the DNA TGTGCCAGCAGCCCCTTCGGGGGCCCGATCTCTGGGGCCAACGTCCTGACTTTC. The encoded protein is CASSPFGGPISGANVLTF.

The chain carries TRBV7-6 and TRBJ2-1; D gene ambiguous. The CDR3 totals 13 residues. The germline V gene encodes CDR1 SGHVS and CDR2 FNYEAQ. V shed 0 bases and J shed 5 bases, with 5 bases lying between them. CDR3 coding DNA: TGTGCCAGCAGCTTAGCGAGAAACAATGAGCAGTTCTTC. This gives the protein CASSLARNNEQFF.

This chain connects TRBV3-1 (or the pseudogene TRBV3-2) to TRBJ2-1, with 8 positions matching TRBD2. V lost 3 bases to trimming and J lost 10 bases; unmatched junction nucleotides: 5. From germline, CDR1 is LGHDT and CDR2 YNNKEL (reference sequence). The CDR3 totals 13 residues. The DNA for the CDR3 is TGTGCCAGCAGCCATGGGACTAGAGGGGAGCAGTTCTTC. Translation: CASSHGTRGEQFF.

The chain is built from TRBV19 and TRBJ2-7; 10 bases agree with TRBD2. Germline V CDR1 and CDR2: LNHDA, SQIVND (reference sequence). CDR3 length equals 14 residues. With V trimmed by 5 bases and J by 1 base, 2 bases remained unmatched. The CDR3 bases are TGTGCCAGTAGTCTACTAGCGGGATCCTACGAGCAGTACTTC. It translates to CASSLLAGSYEQYF.

The chain uses TRBV18 and TRBJ2-5; D not certain. V was pared by 2 bases and J by 3 bases, with 10 bases between. This CDR3 has 14 amino acids. CDR1 is KGHSH and CDR2 is LQKENI in the germline V gene. CDR3 coding DNA: TGTGCCAGCTCACCATATAAGTTAAAAGAGACCCAGTACTTC. Amino acid sequence: CASSPYKLKETQYF. Filled out from reference TRBV18 and TRBJ2-5, the complete variable domain reads NAGVMQNPRHLVRRRGQEARLRCSPMKGHSHVYWYRQLPEEGLKFMVYLQKENIIDESGMPKERFSAEFPKEGPSILRIQQVVRGDSAAYFCASSPYKLKETQYFGPGTRLLVL.

The rearrangement joins TRBV28 to TRBJ1-1; weak D call: TRBD1 (6 bases). Per germline, CDR1 MDHEN and CDR2 SYDVKM. The CDR3 extends over 14 amino acids. V was pared by 3 bases and J by 2 bases, with 10 bases between. CDR3: CASSFGGANTEAFF. The CDR3 region has the DNA TGTGCCAGCAGTTTCGGGGGGGCCAACACTGAAGCTTTCTTT. Together with reference TRBV28 and TRBJ1-1, the CDR3 gives the full variable domain: DVKVTQSSRYLVKRTGEKVFLECVQDMDHENMFWYRQDPGLGLRLIYFSYDVKMKEKGDIPEGYSVSREKKERFSLILESASTNQTSMYLCASSFGGANTEAFFGQGTRLTVV.

The CDR3 spells CASSQRGRTTGELFF. CDR3 sequence (DNA): TGTGCCAGCAGCCAACGGGGGCGCACCACCGGGGAGCTGTTTTTT. The rearrangement joins TRBV3-1 (or the pseudogene TRBV3-2) to TRBJ2-2; tentatively, D is TRBD1 or TRBD2 (6 bases each). The V gene's germline CDR1 is LGHDT and CDR2 YNNKEL (reference sequence). The CDR3 consists of 15 residues. Trimming took 2 bases from V and 4 from J, leaving 11 bases between them.